Listed here are 31 T cell receptor beta chains from one sample, sequenced in a study of cytomegalovirus exposure and HLA in healthy donors. A multiplex PCR was run with 60 Vbeta primers and 13 Jbeta primers. Profiling relied on immunoSEQ multiplex PCR, and the TCRdb table lists in-frame clones only, not all of them. The table shows about 130,000 clones, with roughly 84% occurring only once. Sequenced input: PBMCs. Source of these receptors: a woman younger than 35 in good health and CMV-seropositive.

The genes are TRBV4-2 and TRBJ2-3; 8 positions agree with TRBD2. V gave up 8 bases and J gave up 4 bases; unmatched junction bases: 8. The CDR3 has 14 residues. Per the germline V gene, CDR1 is LGHNA and CDR2 is YNFKEQ. CDR3: CASRPGLGSDTQYF. CDR3 nucleotides: TGTGCCAGCCGTCCGGGACTAGGGTCAGATACGCAGTATTTT.

The chain carries TRBV28 and TRBJ1-6; the match to TRBD1 covers 8 bases. This CDR3 is built from 14 residues. Germline loops: CDR1 MDHEN, CDR2 SYDVKM. J lost 7 bases, V lost 5 bases, and 4 bases had no gene match. The CDR3 spells CASSGDRYNSPLHF. DNA for the CDR3: TGTGCCAGCAGTGGGGACAGGTACAATTCACCCCTCCACTTT.

The chain carries TRBV7-3 and TRBJ2-3; the D gene is possibly TRBD2 (7 bases). CDR3 size: 15 residues. Germline V gene data show CDR1 as SGHTA and CDR2 as FQGTGA. V was pared by 6 bases and J by 2 bases, with 15 bases between. The CDR3 here is CASSSGAGDTDTQYF. The CDR3 nucleotides read TGTGCCAGCAGTTCAGGGGCGGGGGACACAGATACGCAGTATTTT.

This chain links TRBV5-5 with TRBJ2-7, with 9 bases identical to TRBD1. With 5 bases clipped from V and 4 bases from J, the junction kept 7 bases outside the gene matches. The CDR3 is 14 amino acids. Germline loops: CDR1 SGHKS, CDR2 YYEKEE (reference sequence). This chain's CDR3 is CASRNPGQGYEQYF. In DNA form, the CDR3 reads TGTGCCAGCAGGAATCCGGGACAGGGTTACGAGCAGTACTTC.

The gene calls are TRBV5-3 and TRBJ2-1; 11 positions agree with TRBD2. TRBV5-3 is an ORF; its function is uncertain. The CDR3 covers 16 residues. J was trimmed by 8 bases and V by 2 bases; bases with no gene match: 9. The CDR3 sequence is CARSFSTSGGRDEQFF. CDR3 DNA sequence: TGTGCCAGAAGCTTCTCCACTAGCGGGGGCAGAGATGAGCAGTTCTTC.

The chain has TRBV9 and TRBJ2-3; 10 nucleotides align to TRBD1. Germline values: CDR1 SGDLS, CDR2 YYNGEE. The junction had 15 bases not matched to a gene; V was cut back by 3 bases and J by 2 bases. CDR3 length: 19 amino acids. CDR3 sequence: CASSGVSRDRGSDTDTQYF. The CDR3 DNA reads TGTGCCAGCAGCGGAGTGTCCCGGGACAGGGGATCGGACACAGATACGCAGTATTTT.

The CDR3 DNA is TGTGCCAGCAGCCTATCTAGCGGGGGGGCCGAGACCCAGTACTTC. Its protein product is CASSLSSGGAETQYF. V usage is TRBV11-2 and J usage is TRBJ2-5; 12 bases fit TRBD2. This CDR3 spans 15 amino acids. Losses at the gene ends were 5 bases for V and 5 bases for J; bases not matched to a gene: 6. CDR1 SGHAT and CDR2 FQNNGV come from the germline V gene.

This clone was seen a few times. The chain carries TRBV4-1 and TRBJ2-3; 9 positions agree with TRBD2. V was clipped by 5 bases and J by 1 base; unmatched bases: 4. CDR1 MGHRA and CDR2 YSYEKL come from the germline V gene. The CDR3 contains 15 residues. For the CDR3, the DNA is TGCGCCAGCAGCTTAATAGCGGGGGGCACAGATACGCAGTATTTT. It codes for CASSLIAGGTDTQYF.

The V call is TRBV19, the J call TRBJ2-3, with 11 nucleotides matching TRBD2. The CDR3 is 14 amino acids. The J segment lost 6 bases and the V segment lost 1 base, leaving 0 bases of the junction unmatched. CDR1 is LNHDA and CDR2 is SQIVND in the germline V gene (reference sequence). The CDR3 region has the DNA TGTGCCAGTAGTATAGGACTAGCGGGGGATACGCAGTATTTT. Protein product: CASSIGLAGDTQYF. Complete variable domain (other parts from reference TRBV19 and TRBJ2-3): DGGITQSPKYLFRKEGQNVTLSCEQNLNHDAMYWYRQDPGQGLRLIYYSQIVNDFQKGDIAEGYSVSREKKESFPLTVTSAQKNPTAFYLCASSIGLAGDTQYFGPGTRLTVL.

CDR3 in amino acids: CASSLRSVDGYTF. In DNA form, the CDR3 reads TGTGCCAGCAGCTTGAGGTCCGTAGATGGCTACACCTTC. The rearrangement joins TRBV11-2 to TRBJ1-2, with D unclear. The CDR3 contains 13 residues. Between the trimmed V and J ends, which lost 3 bases and 6 bases, there was a span of 11 bases. Per the germline V gene, CDR1 is SGHAT and CDR2 is FQNNGV.

The chain recombines TRBV7-9 with TRBJ1-2; D may be TRBD1 (5 bases). Germline assignment: CDR1 SEHNR and CDR2 FQNEAQ (reference sequence). Trimming cost V 5 bases and J 2 bases, with 15 bases left between them. The CDR3 is 15 residues long. The CDR3 DNA reads TGTGCCAGCAGCCCTGGGGGGGTCGGGAACTATGGCTACACCTTC. This sequence encodes CASSPGGVGNYGYTF.

In its sample, this clone was seen a few times. V and J are TRBV6-5 and TRBJ1-2; weak D call: TRBD1 (5 bases). The CDR3 is 13 amino acids. CDR1 is MNHEY and CDR2 is SVGAGI in the germline V gene. Trimming shortened V by 2 bases and J by 4 bases, and 8 bases separated the two germline ends. This CDR3 is CASSYGGGYGYTF. In nucleotides, the CDR3 is TGTGCCAGCAGTTACGGGGGGGGCTATGGCTACACCTTC.

This chain links TRBV12-5 with TRBJ1-2; no clear D gene. V shed 2 bases and J shed 4 bases, with 5 bases lying between them. The germline gives CDR1 LGHNT, CDR2 FRNRAP. This CDR3 has 12 residues. The CDR3 is CASGLNSYGYTF. CDR3 sequence (DNA): TGTGCTAGTGGTTTGAACAGCTATGGCTACACCTTC.

This chain links TRBV7-2 with TRBJ1-2, with TRBD1 matching over 12 bases. The CDR3 spans 15 residues. Germline-derived CDR1 and CDR2 are SGHTA and FQGNSA. The ends lost 8 bases at V and 6 bases at J; junction bases unmatched: 10. CDR3 in amino acids: CASQPRDRGRHGYTF. The CDR3 DNA reads TGTGCCAGCCAACCCCGGGACAGGGGGCGTCATGGCTACACCTTC.

The V and J genes are TRBV5-6 and TRBJ1-2; TRBD1 aligns across 8 bases. This CDR3 spans 13 amino acids. V shed 4 bases, J shed 8 bases, and the junction held 7 bases outside the gene matches. Germline CDR1 is SGHDT and CDR2 is YYEEEE. CDR3 in amino acids: CASSLTGVGGYTF. The CDR3 coding sequence is TGTGCCAGCAGCCTGACAGGGGTAGGGGGCTACACCTTC.

This chain links TRBV5-1 with TRBJ2-7; D possibly corresponds to TRBD1 (6 bases). V dropped 4 bases and J dropped 6 bases, with 17 bases sitting between them. This CDR3 region has 14 residues. Germline V CDR1 and CDR2: SGHRS, YFSETQ. For the CDR3, the DNA is TGCGCCAGCAGCATAGGGGACACCTCTCTCGAGCAGTACTTC. As protein: CASSIGDTSLEQYF.

The genes are TRBV20-1 and TRBJ1-1; 7 bases line up with TRBD1. V shed 6 bases and J 10 bases; nucleotides not matched to a gene: 5. Germline CDR1 reads DFQATT; CDR2 reads SNEGSKA (reference sequence). The CDR3 is 10 amino acids. CDR3 protein: CSASTGRAFF. CDR3 DNA sequence: TGCAGTGCATCGACAGGGAGAGCTTTCTTT.

The genes are TRBV7-6 and TRBJ2-7; 7 bases line up with TRBD2. Germline CDR1 is SGHVS and CDR2 is FNYEAQ. The CDR3 contains 14 residues. With 5 bases clipped from V and 2 bases from J, the junction kept 6 bases outside the gene matches. The CDR3 is CASSPSGNAYEQYF. CDR3 nucleotide sequence: TGTGCCAGCAGCCCCAGCGGGAACGCCTACGAGCAGTACTTC.

The V gene is TRBV28, the J gene TRBJ2-2; 9 nucleotides agree with TRBD2. Germline assignment: CDR1 MDHEN and CDR2 SYDVKM. V lost 8 bases, J lost 4 bases, and 8 bases stayed unmatched. The CDR3 is 15 amino acids. CDR3 bases: TGTGCCAGCTCGCTTAGCGGGGGAGGCACCGGGGAGCTGTTTTTT. Its protein is CASSLSGGGTGELFF. Full variable domain (remainder filled in from reference TRBV28 and TRBJ2-2): DVKVTQSSRYLVKRTGEKVFLECVQDMDHENMFWYRQDPGLGLRLIYFSYDVKMKEKGDIPEGYSVSREKKERFSLILESASTNQTSMYLCASSLSGGGTGELFFGEGSRLTVL.

The rearrangement links TRBV9 to TRBJ2-1, with 14 bases identical to TRBD2. V was pared by 2 bases and J by 7 bases, with 5 bases of the junction left unmatched. CDR3 length: 16 residues. The V gene's germline CDR1 is SGDLS and CDR2 YYNGEE. The CDR3 reads CASSVPTSGGGNEQFF. The CDR3 coding sequence is TGTGCCAGCAGCGTCCCGACTAGCGGGGGGGGGAATGAGCAGTTCTTC.

This clone was counted a few times. This chain uses TRBV6-5 with TRBJ1-1; D is undetermined. Trimming left V 7 bases short and J 1 base short, with 10 bases between. CDR1 MNHEY and CDR2 SVGAGI come from the germline V gene. The CDR3 covers 13 residues. The CDR3 loop is CASKREWNTEAFF. CDR3 sequence (DNA): TGTGCCAGCAAAAGGGAGTGGAACACTGAAGCTTTCTTT.

The genes are TRBV15 and TRBJ1-1; no clear D. Germline lookup yields CDR1 LNHNV and CDR2 YYDKDF (reference sequence). The CDR3 covers 13 residues. With 0 bases removed from V and 4 bases from J, the gap between germline ends came to 6 bases. The CDR3 sequence is CATSREPGTEAFF. CDR3 bases: TGTGCCACCAGCAGAGAACCCGGCACTGAAGCTTTCTTT.

This sequence joins TRBV2 and TRBJ2-7; 7 bases map to TRBD2. Per the germline V gene, CDR1 is SNHLY and CDR2 is FYNNEI. The CDR3 contains 13 residues. The V segment lost 4 bases and the J segment 6 bases; nucleotides outside the gene matches: 6. In DNA, the CDR3 is TGTGCCAGCAGTGGGGGGGGTTTCTCCGAGCAGTACTTC. Translating gives CASSGGGFSEQYF. The complete variable domain, with remaining parts taken from reference TRBV2 and TRBJ2-7, reads EPEVTQTPSHQVTQMGQEVILRCVPISNHLYFYWYRQILGQKVEFLVSFYNNEISEKSEIFDDQFSVERPDGSNFTLKIRSTKLEDSAMYFCASSGGGFSEQYFGPGTRLTVT.

The V and J genes are TRBV19 and TRBJ2-3, with 11 positions matching TRBD2. CDR1 and CDR2 from the germline V gene are LNHDA and SQIVND (reference sequence). V shed 7 bases, J shed 7 bases, and the junction held 4 bases outside the gene matches. There are 13 residues in the CDR3. As DNA, the CDR3 is TGTGCCAGTATGGGACTAGCGGTAAATACGCAGTATTTT. Its translation is CASMGLAVNTQYF.

This chain uses TRBV28 with TRBJ2-1; 11 bases map to TRBD2. Germline-derived CDR1 and CDR2 are MDHEN and SYDVKM. CDR3 length equals 16 residues. The ends lost 3 bases at V and 8 bases at J; junction bases unmatched: 9. CDR3 amino acids: CASSFALAGGHDEQFF. The CDR3 DNA is TGTGCCAGCAGTTTTGCCCTAGCGGGGGGCCACGATGAGCAGTTCTTC.

The rearrangement links TRBV27 to TRBJ2-3; TRBD2 agrees at 8 bases. Trimming took 7 bases from V and 1 from J; bases not matched to a gene: 4. The CDR3 is made up of 14 amino acids. Germline V gene data show CDR1 as MNHEY and CDR2 as SMNVEV (reference sequence). This CDR3 is CASTPGGGTDTQYF. CDR3 coding DNA: TGTGCCAGCACCCCGGGGGGGGGCACAGATACGCAGTATTTT.

This clone was observed once. Other DNA sequences from this sample encode an identical CDR3 as well. The chain combines TRBV5-1 with TRBJ2-3; 9 bases are shared with TRBD2. Germline-derived CDR1 and CDR2 are SGHRS and YFSETQ. CDR3 length: 15 residues. V trimming: 0 bases; J trimming: 3 bases; junction bases outside the gene matches: 2. The CDR3 DNA reads as TGCGCCAGCAGCTTGGCTCTAGCGGGGACAGATACGCAGTATTTT. This sequence encodes CASSLALAGTDTQYF.

The J gene is TRBJ2-7, the V gene TRBV19; no clear D gene. CDR3 length: 14 amino acids. Germline V gives CDR1 LNHDA, CDR2 SQIVND (reference sequence). The V end was cut by 3 bases, the J end by 4 bases, with 13 bases between. The CDR3 region is CASSISPDGYEQYF. The DNA of the CDR3 is TGTGCCAGTAGTATTAGTCCAGACGGGTACGAGCAGTACTTC.

The genes are TRBV5-1 and TRBJ2-2; 7 positions match TRBD1. V dropped 1 base and J dropped 0; count of bases not matched to a gene: 6. The CDR3 contains 17 residues. CDR1 and CDR2 (germline): SGHRS, YFSETQ. CDR3 region: CASSLNRDSANTGELFF. The CDR3 DNA reads TGCGCCAGCAGCTTGAACCGGGACAGCGCGAACACCGGGGAGCTGTTTTTT.

The V gene is TRBV18, the J gene TRBJ2-3, with 8 nucleotides matching TRBD2. The trim removed 6 bases at V and 6 bases at J, leaving 11 bases unmatched. This CDR3 contains 15 residues. CDR1 and CDR2 from the germline V gene are KGHSH and LQKENI. The CDR3, as DNA: TGTGCCAGCTCCCCCACTAGCGGACTAGGGGATACGCAGTATTTT. Its translation: CASSPTSGLGDTQYF.

This chain links TRBV5-4 with TRBJ1-1; 7 bases match TRBD1. This CDR3 is built from 15 residues. The germline gives CDR1 SGHNT, CDR2 YYREEE (reference sequence). Trimming cost V 0 bases and J 2 bases; bases outside gene matches: 4. CDR3 nucleotides: TGTGCCAGCAGCTTGGCGGGACAGACCAACACTGAAGCTTTCTTT. It codes for CASSLAGQTNTEAFF.